This T cell receptor beta chain was found in a study of shared clonotypes between healthy human individuals. Trimming stripped 4 bases from V and 5 bases from J, with 9 bases between. CDR3 size: 13 residues. Looked up from germline, CDR1 is MNHEY and CDR2 is SMNVEV (reference sequence). Here immunoSEQ multiplex PCR was the method, and the copy in TCRdb shows in-frame clones only, minus some. The repertoire holds about 2.3 million clones, with over 85% as singletons. This receptor was identified in a man in his late teens or twenties in good health. Some clones in this sample may be carry-over from other donors' samples. This chain joins TRBV27 and TRBJ1-5; D unresolved. Source material: naive CD4+ T cells from PBMCs. Noted subset: CD45RA+ positively selected. Here the CDR3 DNA reads TGTGCCAGCAGTTCCCGCAGAGATCAGCCCCAGCATTTT. This sequence encodes CASSSRRDQPQHF.